This entry lists 27 T cell receptor beta chains sequenced from one sample in a study of T cells in Graves' hyperthyroidism and ophthalmopathy. TCR beta CDR3 regions were amplified from RNA. First-round RT-PCR of the TCR CDR3 relied on the HTBI primer set. TCRdb passed the multiplex PCR reads through MiXCR, listing each CDR3 protein once. The table lists about 540,000 distinct CDR3 sequences, around 42% of them singletons, with about 8.3% in the top ten. Sequenced input: peripheral blood or thyroid tissue (not recorded which). The receptors stem from a woman aged 18-35 years with Graves' hyperthyroidism.

This clonotype occurred many times. The rearrangement joins TRBV7-9 to TRBJ1-5; TRBD1 might be the D (6 bases). This CDR3 is built from 19 residues. Trimming removed 4 bases from V and 2 bases from J, with 24 bases in between. Germline CDR1 is SEHNR and CDR2 is FQNEAQ (reference sequence). DNA for the CDR3: TGTGCCAGCAGCTCCCTCAAACCCGGGGCGGGGGGCGGCAATCAGCCCCAGCATTTT. Translating gives CASSSLKPGAGGGNQPQHF.

The chain links TRBV19 to TRBJ1-2; 12 nucleotides align to TRBD1. The V gene end was trimmed by 10 bases and the J gene end by 8 bases; junction bases not matched to a gene: 14. The CDR3 consists of 15 residues. Germline loops: CDR1 LNHDA, CDR2 SQIVND (reference sequence). This CDR3 reads CATVLGTGGTVGYTF. The DNA of the CDR3 is TGTGCCACCGTACTCGGGACAGGGGGCACTGTGGGCTACACCTTC. The variable domain in full, completed from reference TRBV19 and TRBJ1-2, reads DGGITQSPKYLFRKEGQNVTLSCEQNLNHDAMYWYRQDPGQGLRLIYYSQIVNDFQKGDIAEGYSVSREKKESFPLTVTSAQKNPTAFYLCATVLGTGGTVGYTFGSGTRLTVV.

This chain joins TRBV7-9 and TRBJ2-1, with a tentative D call TRBD1 (6 bases). V lost 4 bases and J 3 bases, leaving 19 bases between the germline ends. CDR3 length: 17 amino acids. Germline CDR1 and CDR2: SEHNR and FQNEAQ (reference sequence). The CDR3 loop reads CASSSAFRGTIYNEQFF. The CDR3 DNA sequence: TGTGCCAGCAGCTCAGCTTTCAGGGGAACCATCTACAATGAGCAGTTCTTC.

The chain recombines TRBV24-1 with TRBJ2-5, with 13 bases aligning to TRBD2. The CDR3 runs to 18 residues. Germline loops: CDR1 KGHDR, CDR2 SFDVKD. The V segment lost 5 bases and the J segment 0 bases; nucleotides outside the gene matches: 8. This CDR3 is CATSGWGLAGLNQETQYF. The CDR3 nucleotides read TGTGCCACCAGTGGTTGGGGACTAGCGGGACTGAACCAAGAGACCCAGTACTTC.

Worth noting for this clonotype: A read error may explain this, as a much larger clone is one base away. V and J are TRBV20-1 and TRBJ2-2, with TRBD2 matching over 7 bases. The CDR3 has 14 amino acids. Germline-derived CDR1 and CDR2 are DFQATT and SNEGSKA (reference sequence). The DNA for the CDR3 is TGCAGTGTCAGAGGCGGGAGTGGCACCGGGGATCTGTTTTTT. Its translation: CSVRGGSGTGDLFF.

The chain joins TRBV7-2 to TRBJ1-5; D gene uncertain. Germline assignment: CDR1 SGHTA and CDR2 FQGNSA. The CDR3 has 14 residues. Trimming removed 3 bases at V and 15 bases at J, with 21 bases between. CDR3 in amino acids: CASSFLAGGVLTHF. The CDR3 nucleotides are TGTGCCAGCAGCTTCCTAGCGGGAGGTGTGCTTACGCATTTT.

The chain carries TRBV7-2 and TRBJ1-1; no firm D call. Germline V gene sequence: CDR1 SGHTA, CDR2 FQGNSA. This CDR3 has 12 amino acids. Trimming pared 5 bases from V and 5 bases from J, leaving 9 bases between. In nucleotides, the CDR3 is TGTGCCAGCAGCGTTCGGGAGACTGAAGCTTTCTTT. Protein: CASSVRETEAFF.

The chain links TRBV12-3 or TRBV12-4 to TRBJ1-5, with D possibly TRBD1 on 5 matching bases. The CDR3 totals 14 residues. Trimming took off 2 bases at V and 10 bases at J, with 15 bases between the two ends. CDR3 coding DNA: TGTGCCAGCAGTTTAAGGGGTTACAATTCACCCCAGCATTTT. Amino acids: CASSLRGYNSPQHF.

This clonotype was counted at least ten times. This chain uses TRBV7-9 with TRBJ2-2; D may match TRBD1 or TRBD2 (7 bases each). This CDR3 contains 16 residues. Trimming stripped 2 bases from V and 4 bases from J, with 14 bases between. CDR1 and CDR2 from the germline V gene are SEHNR and FQNEAQ (reference sequence). The CDR3 loop is CASSLRGRGGTGELFF. CDR3 DNA sequence: TGTGCCAGCAGCTTAAGAGGCAGGGGGGGCACCGGGGAGCTGTTTTTT.

This clonotype was observed many times. The chain couples TRBV19 to TRBJ1-1, with 10 bases lining up with TRBD1. V shed 5 bases, J shed 3 bases, and the junction held 3 bases outside the gene matches. The CDR3 has 14 amino acids. Germline CDR1 and CDR2: LNHDA and SQIVND (reference sequence). The CDR3 nucleotides read TGTGCCAGTAGTGACAGGGGGCGCGACACTGAAGCTTTCTTT. It specifies CASSDRGRDTEAFF.

This clonotype was seen more than once but under ten times. The chain employs TRBV20-1 and TRBJ2-7; weak D call: TRBD1 (6 bases). The CDR3 has 15 residues. Germline V lookup: CDR1 DFQATT, CDR2 SNEGSKA (reference sequence). The V and J ends lost 6 bases and 7 bases respectively, with 25 bases between them. CDR3 in amino acids: CSARKPGTTPGEQYF. DNA of the CDR3: TGCAGTGCCAGAAAACCCGGGACAACCCCGGGGGAGCAGTACTTC.

This chain connects TRBV19 to TRBJ1-2; maybe TRBD1 (5 bases). The germline V gene has CDR1 LNHDA and CDR2 SQIVND (reference sequence). V was pared by 3 bases and J by 6 bases, with 14 bases between. The CDR3 has 14 residues. CDR3 amino acids: CASSIRDLVHGYTF. CDR3 DNA: TGTGCCAGTAGTATTAGGGACCTAGTTCATGGCTACACCTTC.

CDR3 in amino acids: CSARPGQETQYF. DNA of the CDR3: TGCAGTGCTAGACCTGGACAGGAAACCCAGTACTTC. The gene calls are TRBV20-1 and TRBJ2-5; 7 bases fit TRBD1. The CDR3 is 12 amino acids. Trimming at V came to 2 bases and at J to 8 bases, leaving 5 bases not matched to a gene. Germline-derived CDR1 and CDR2 are DFQATT and SNEGSKA (reference sequence).

Details on this clonotype: The missing conserved phenylalanine or tryptophan at the end of this CDR3 makes a read error likely. No DNA is shown, since the ends of the CDR3 on it are uncertain; the CDR3 is the one TCRdb lists. This sequence joins TRBV7-3 and TRBJ1-6; the table calls TRBD1, which could not be checked here. The length of the CDR3 is 12 amino acids, counting both ends. The germline gives CDR1 SGHTA, CDR2 FQGTGA. This CDR3 reads CASSPGQGGVYY.

This clonotype was seen more than once but under ten times. The chain recombines TRBV2 with TRBJ2-5; D uncertain. The CDR3 has 15 residues. Germline CDR1 is SNHLY and CDR2 is FYNNEI. Trimming removed 3 bases at V and 7 bases at J, with 18 bases between. The CDR3 protein is CASSDARPGRGTQYF. DNA of the CDR3: TGTGCCAGCAGTGATGCCCGGCCCGGCCGAGGGACCCAGTACTTC.

This clonotype was picked up a small number of times. This rearrangement joins TRBV12-3 or TRBV12-4 to TRBJ1-5; 10 positions match TRBD1. The CDR3 is 17 residues long. V lost 5 bases, J lost 3 bases, and 10 bases stayed unmatched. The CDR3 sequence is CASSPSPDRGPNQPQHF. CDR3 coding DNA: TGTGCCAGCAGTCCCTCTCCTGACAGGGGGCCCAATCAGCCCCAGCATTTT.

The table lists this clonotype with a few counts. The rearrangement joins TRBV7-6 to TRBJ2-7; 11 bases are shared with TRBD2. The CDR3 spans 16 residues. The V gene's germline CDR1 is SGHVS and CDR2 FNYEAQ. The junction had 7 bases not matched to a gene; V was cut back by 5 bases and J by 1 base. The CDR3 DNA follows: TGTGCCAGCAGCCAGCCTCTAGCGGGAGGATCCTACGAGCAGTACTTC. This translates into CASSQPLAGGSYEQYF.

This clonotype was detected many times. V and J are TRBV29-1 and TRBJ1-2, with 8 bases lining up with TRBD1. This CDR3 has 13 amino acids. Germline V gene lookup returns CDR1 SQVTM and CDR2 ANQGSEA. J lost 7 bases, V lost 8 bases, and 12 bases had no gene match. The CDR3 DNA follows: TGCAGCTTACAAGGGCCAGGGGGCAGTGGCTACACCTTC. It encodes CSLQGPGGSGYTF.

V is TRBV9 and J is TRBJ1-2; 8 bases agree with TRBD1. Germline V gene data show CDR1 as SGDLS and CDR2 as YYNGEE. Losses at the gene ends were 3 bases for V and 6 bases for J; bases not matched to a gene: 7. CDR3 length: 14 amino acids. The CDR3 loop reads CASSETDRENGYTF. DNA for the CDR3: TGTGCCAGCAGCGAGACGGACAGGGAGAATGGCTACACCTTC.

The V call is TRBV2, the J call TRBJ2-3, with 8 positions matching TRBD2. V dropped 0 bases and J dropped 1; count of bases not matched to a gene: 3. The CDR3 consists of 16 residues. Germline CDR1 and CDR2: SNHLY and FYNNEI. The CDR3 here is CASSEAWREGTDTQYF. The CDR3 DNA follows: TGTGCCAGCAGTGAAGCTTGGCGGGAGGGCACAGATACGCAGTATTTT.

This clonotype was counted many times. The CDR3 loop is CASRIPGQGKETQYF. The CDR3 bases are TGCGCCAGCAGGATACCGGGACAGGGAAAAGAGACCCAGTACTTC. The gene calls are TRBV5-1 and TRBJ2-5, with 9 bases identical to TRBD1. Germline V gives CDR1 SGHRS, CDR2 YFSETQ. CDR3 length equals 15 residues. With 5 bases clipped from V and 3 bases from J, the junction kept 8 bases outside the gene matches.

Concerning this clonotype itself: It may be a read error: a sequence one base away is much more abundant. J is TRBJ2-5 and V is TRBV7-9; no firm D call. Trimming stripped 1 base from V and 5 bases from J, with 17 bases between. Germline CDR1 and CDR2: SEHNR and FQNEAQ (reference sequence). This CDR3 has 16 residues. This CDR3 is CASSLVGDVTHETQYF. For the CDR3, the DNA is TGTGCCAGCAGCTTAGTGGGCGACGTGACACATGAGACCCAGTACTTC.

The chain joins TRBV7-2 to TRBJ2-7; the D is unclear. Germline CDR1 SGHTA, CDR2 FQGNSA. The CDR3 totals 14 residues. Deletions cut 3 bases from V and 6 bases from J, with 15 bases between. As DNA, the CDR3 is TGTGCCAGCAGCTTGGGCTATGGCTACACCGAGCAGTACTTC. This codes for CASSLGYGYTEQYF.

This sequence joins TRBV20-1 and TRBJ2-3, with 7 bases aligning to TRBD2. Germline V lookup: CDR1 DFQATT, CDR2 SNEGSKA (reference sequence). The CDR3 loop spans 18 amino acids. V lost 0 bases, J lost 4 bases, and 16 bases stayed unmatched. CDR3 nucleotide sequence: TGCAGTGCTAGAGATCGGACTAGGCCACTTTCGGGCCCAGATACGCAGTATTTT. Amino acid sequence: CSARDRTRPLSGPDTQYF.

The rearrangement joins TRBV7-9 to TRBJ2-2; TRBD1 matches 7 bases. This CDR3 has 14 residues. V was pared by 5 bases and J by 6 bases, with 6 bases of the junction left unmatched. Germline CDR1 is SEHNR and CDR2 is FQNEAQ (reference sequence). CDR3 sequence (DNA): TGTGCCAGCAGCGCAGACAGGGAAGCCGGGGAGCTGTTTTTT. Translation: CASSADREAGELFF.

The gene calls are TRBV20-1 and TRBJ2-1; TRBD2 matches 8 bases. The CDR3 totals 15 residues. Germline CDR1 and CDR2: DFQATT and SNEGSKA (reference sequence). V lost 0 bases, J lost 4 bases, and 5 bases stayed unmatched. The CDR3 region is CSARDPSGGYNEQFF. The CDR3 DNA reads as TGCAGTGCTAGAGATCCAAGCGGGGGTTACAATGAGCAGTTCTTC.

This clonotype was found many times. The gene calls are TRBV7-9 and TRBJ1-4; the D gene is possibly TRBD1 (5 bases). CDR1 is SEHNR and CDR2 is FQNEAQ in the germline V gene (reference sequence). The CDR3 is 18 amino acids. Trimming pared 8 bases from V and 7 bases from J, leaving 29 bases between. The chain's CDR3 is CASSTTPGLTRKGEKLFF. The CDR3 nucleotides read TGTGCCAGCTCGACCACCCCGGGACTGACAAGAAAAGGTGAAAAACTGTTTTTT.